This T cell receptor beta chain originates from a study of shared clonotypes between healthy human individuals. Here immunoSEQ multiplex PCR was the method, and the copy in TCRdb shows in-frame clones only, minus some. The profile shows about a million clones, roughly 80% of them singletons. CDR1 MNHNS and CDR2 SASEGT come from the germline V gene. The CDR3 contains 15 residues. J was trimmed by 6 bases and V by 6 bases; bases with no gene match: 11. Sequenced sample: memory CD4+ T cells from PBMCs. Described subset: CD45RA-negative fraction. The source of this sequence is a man between 18 and 35 years old in good health. Some clones in this sample may be carry-over from other donors' samples. The J gene is TRBJ1-1, the V gene TRBV6-1, with TRBD1 identical over 9 bases. CDR3 region: CASSTGQGRSPEAFF. The CDR3 DNA follows: TGTGCCAGCAGCACGGGACAGGGTCGGTCCCCTGAAGCTTTCTTT.